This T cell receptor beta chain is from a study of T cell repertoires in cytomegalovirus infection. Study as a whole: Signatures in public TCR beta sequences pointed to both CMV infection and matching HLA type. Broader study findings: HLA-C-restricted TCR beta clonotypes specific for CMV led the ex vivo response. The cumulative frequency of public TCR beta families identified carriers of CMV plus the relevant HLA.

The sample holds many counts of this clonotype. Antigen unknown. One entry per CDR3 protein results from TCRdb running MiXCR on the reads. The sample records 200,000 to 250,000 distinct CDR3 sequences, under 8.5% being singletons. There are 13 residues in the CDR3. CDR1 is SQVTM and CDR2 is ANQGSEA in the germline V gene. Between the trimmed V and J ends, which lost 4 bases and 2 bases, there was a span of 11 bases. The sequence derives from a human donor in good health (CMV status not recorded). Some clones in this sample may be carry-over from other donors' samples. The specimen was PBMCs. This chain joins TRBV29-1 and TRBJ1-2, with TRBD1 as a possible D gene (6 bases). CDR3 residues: CSVGEGVNYGYTF. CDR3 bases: TGCAGCGTTGGAGAGGGGGTAAACTATGGCTACACCTTC.